A single sample is the source of the 26 T cell receptor beta chains below, sequenced in a study of long-term antiretroviral therapy in people with HIV. Survey-level immunoSEQ v3.0 assays were run. Assay: immunoSEQ multiplex PCR; the TCRdb copy retains only in-frame clones and omits some. The table includes about 18,000 clones, nearly 80% detected once. The source was unsorted PBMCs, collected 0.3 years after starting antiretroviral therapy. The receptors come from a woman in her fifties or sixties with HIV.

The chain employs TRBV19 and TRBJ2-3, with TRBD1 identical over 8 bases. This CDR3 contains 14 residues. Germline CDR1 is LNHDA and CDR2 is SQIVND (reference sequence). The ends lost 5 bases at V and 3 bases at J; junction bases unmatched: 4. CDR3 DNA sequence: TGTGCCAGTAGTTTCAGACAGGGGACAGATACGCAGTATTTT. Protein product: CASSFRQGTDTQYF.

This clone was recorded a few times. The chain joins TRBV28 to TRBJ1-3; the D is unclear. Looked up from germline, CDR1 is MDHEN and CDR2 is SYDVKM. The CDR3 has 12 amino acids. V gave up 1 base and J gave up 5 bases, with 3 bases separating them. The CDR3 DNA reads TGTGCCAGCAGTTTATTACGAAACACCATATATTTT. Amino acids: CASSLLRNTIYF.

The chain is built from TRBV6-5 and TRBJ1-3; D perhaps matches TRBD1 (5 bases). CDR1 is MNHEY and CDR2 is SVGAGI in the germline V gene. CDR3 size: 15 residues. Deletions cut 2 bases from V and 0 bases from J, with 8 bases between. The CDR3 loop reads CASSYPRASGNTIYF. The CDR3 nucleotides are TGTGCCAGCAGTTACCCCAGGGCCTCTGGAAACACCATATATTTT.

J is TRBJ2-3 and V is TRBV9; D is unresolved. Germline V gives CDR1 SGDLS, CDR2 YYNGEE. V was pared by 0 bases and J by 3 bases, with 11 bases between. This CDR3 has 15 amino acids. The CDR3 DNA reads as TGTGCCAGCAGCGTAGGCCCCGTGGGAACAGATACGCAGTATTTT. Translation: CASSVGPVGTDTQYF.

Note on this clone: The identical CDR3 is also encoded by other nucleotide sequences in the sample. This chain links TRBV18 with TRBJ1-5, with 9 bases matching TRBD1. V lost 6 bases and J lost 2; bases outside the gene matches: 5. The germline V gene encodes CDR1 KGHSH and CDR2 LQKENI. This CDR3 region has 15 residues. The CDR3 reads CASSPDRGGNQPQHF. CDR3 coding DNA: TGTGCCAGCTCCCCGGACAGGGGCGGCAATCAGCCCCAGCATTTT.

The chain couples TRBV4-2 to TRBJ2-1; unclear D gene. The germline V and J ends were trimmed by 5 bases and 5 bases, with 10 bases remaining between them. Germline CDR1 is LGHNA and CDR2 is YNFKEQ. CDR3 length: 13 amino acids. The CDR3 loop reads CASSGVADNEQFF. Here the CDR3 DNA reads TGTGCCAGCAGCGGGGTAGCCGACAATGAGCAGTTCTTC.

V and J are TRBV30 and TRBJ2-5; tentatively, D is TRBD2 (7 bases). This CDR3 has 14 amino acids. The V end lost 0 bases, the J end lost 3 bases, and 11 bases lay between the germline ends. Per germline, CDR1 GTSNPN and CDR2 SVGIG (reference sequence). CDR3 in DNA: TGTGCCTGGAGTGTAGGGGGGGCCGAAGAGACCCAGTACTTC. Protein: CAWSVGGAEETQYF.

V is TRBV7-9 and J is TRBJ2-7; no reliable D call. V lost 1 base, J lost 0 bases, and 7 bases lay in between. The CDR3 has 14 amino acids. Germline CDR1 SEHNR, CDR2 FQNEAQ (reference sequence). The CDR3 spells CASSLDHGSYEQYV. DNA for the CDR3: TGTGCCAGCAGCTTAGACCACGGCTCCTACGAGCAGTACGTC.

J is TRBJ2-1 and V is TRBV6-4; 10 nucleotides match TRBD1. CDR1 is MRHNA and CDR2 is SNTAGT in the germline V gene. The V and J ends lost 0 bases and 3 bases, in that order; junction bases with no gene match: 2. The CDR3 has 16 residues. In DNA form, the CDR3 reads TGTGCCAGCAGTGACTCGAGGGACAGGGGCTACAATGAGCAGTTCTTC. Protein: CASSDSRDRGYNEQFF.

The J gene is TRBJ2-1, the V gene TRBV5-1; a possible D gene is TRBD1 (6 bases). V lost 6 bases and J lost 5, with 12 bases in between. This CDR3 contains 13 residues. CDR1 and CDR2 from the germline V gene are SGHRS and YFSETQ. CDR3 sequence (DNA): TGCGCCAGCACTCAGGGGACCAACAATGAGCAGTTCTTC. Residues: CASTQGTNNEQFF.

The chain recombines TRBV19 with TRBJ2-5; 8 bases map to TRBD2. With V trimmed by 2 bases and J by 1 base, 3 bases remained unmatched. This CDR3 contains 15 residues. Germline V gene data show CDR1 as LNHDA and CDR2 as SQIVND (reference sequence). The CDR3 coding sequence is TGTGCCAGTAGTATAAATAGCGGGGTCCAAGAGACCCAGTACTTC. Amino acid sequence: CASSINSGVQETQYF.

The genes are TRBV9 and TRBJ1-4; D possibly corresponds to TRBD1 (5 bases). The CDR3 has 15 residues. With 4 bases removed from V and 4 bases from J, the gap between germline ends came to 14 bases. The germline V gene has CDR1 SGDLS and CDR2 YYNGEE. This CDR3 is CASSPRGGINEKLFF. The CDR3 DNA sequence: TGTGCCAGCAGCCCCCGTGGGGGTATTAATGAAAAACTGTTTTTT.

The chain carries TRBV15 and TRBJ2-5; D is uncertain. V was clipped by 0 bases and J by 12 bases, with 17 bases between them. The CDR3 contains 14 residues. Per the germline V gene, CDR1 is LNHNV and CDR2 is YYDKDF (reference sequence). CDR3 sequence reads: CATSRDQLNRAKYF. In DNA form, the CDR3 reads TGTGCCACCAGCAGAGACCAACTAAATAGGGCAAAGTACTTC.

The chain employs TRBV5-1 and TRBJ2-7; no reliable D call. The CDR3 runs to 13 residues. CDR1 and CDR2 from the germline V gene are SGHRS and YFSETQ. The germline V and J ends were trimmed by 1 base and 2 bases, with 7 bases remaining between them. The CDR3 nucleotides read TGCGCCAGCAGCTTGCCCGGCACCTACGAGCAGTACTTC. It encodes CASSLPGTYEQYF.

This chain uses TRBV29-1 with TRBJ1-2; D call uncertain. Trimming cost V 3 bases and J 7 bases, with 12 bases left between them. This CDR3 region has 12 residues. The germline V gene has CDR1 SQVTM and CDR2 ANQGSEA. In DNA, the CDR3 is TGCAGCGTTGACCTCCCCGGTGGTGGCTACACCTTC. Protein: CSVDLPGGGYTF.

V gene TRBV5-1 combines with J gene TRBJ2-1; TRBD1 matches 7 bases. Germline CDR1 reads SGHRS; CDR2 reads YFSETQ. The CDR3 extends over 15 amino acids. Trimming took 4 bases from V and 5 from J; bases not matched to a gene: 9. The CDR3 loop reads CASSRQGSKDNEQFF. Written as DNA, the CDR3 is TGCGCCAGCAGCCGACAGGGAAGTAAGGACAATGAGCAGTTCTTC.

This clone was observed a handful of times. This chain connects TRBV5-4 to TRBJ2-7; D remains unclear. In germline, CDR1 is SGHNT, CDR2 YYREEE (reference sequence). This CDR3 spans 14 amino acids. V was cut by 4 bases and J by 5 bases, with 16 bases left in between. CDR3 bases: TGTGCCAGCAGCCCGGTAGCAGGAAGCGACGAGCAGTACTTC. It is translated as CASSPVAGSDEQYF.

The chain has TRBV20-1 and TRBJ2-5, with D perhaps being TRBD1 or TRBD2 (5 bases each). Germline CDR1 reads DFQATT; CDR2 reads SNEGSKA (reference sequence). Trimming stripped 8 bases from V and 1 base from J, with 8 bases between. The CDR3 runs to 11 residues. The CDR3 is CSTGGQETQYF. The CDR3 nucleotides are TGCAGTACTGGGGGCCAAGAGACCCAGTACTTC.

The CDR3: CASSPTTQYF. For the CDR3, the DNA is TGTGCCAGCAGCCCAACGACCCAGTACTTC. The rearrangement links TRBV7-7 to TRBJ2-5; D uncertain. This CDR3 has 10 amino acids. V lost 5 bases to trimming and J lost 7 bases, with 5 bases between them. Germline V gene lookup returns CDR1 SSHAT and CDR2 FNYEAQ (reference sequence).

The sample holds one count of this clone. The rearrangement uses TRBV10-2 and TRBJ2-3; 13 nucleotides agree with TRBD2. In germline, CDR1 is WSHSY, CDR2 SAAADI. CDR3 length equals 16 residues. The V segment lost 6 bases and the J segment 2 bases; nucleotides outside the gene matches: 5. CDR3 bases: TGCGCCAGCAGCGGAGGGACTAGCGGGACCACAGATACGCAGTATTTT. Translation: CASSGGTSGTTDTQYF.

The rearrangement links TRBV12-5 to TRBJ2-2; a weak D match, TRBD2 (5 bases). Germline V CDR1 and CDR2: LGHNT, FRNRAP. The CDR3 runs to 15 residues. V was pared by 7 bases and J by 6 bases, with 18 bases between. The CDR3 DNA sequence: TGTGCTAGTGCCGACGGTACAGAGGGTCCCGGGGAGCTGTTTTTT. Encoded protein: CASADGTEGPGELFF.

This sequence joins TRBV7-6 and TRBJ1-6; TRBD1 aligns across 7 bases. Germline V gene lookup returns CDR1 SGHVS and CDR2 FNYEAQ. The CDR3 runs to 15 residues. V gave up 7 bases and J gave up 8 bases; unmatched junction bases: 11. CDR3 in amino acids: CASTVSGTVDSPLHF. The DNA of the CDR3 is TGTGCCAGCACCGTATCCGGGACAGTAGATTCACCCCTCCACTTT.

The CDR3 DNA follows: TGTGCCAGTAGTTACCGGGACCTCCAAACAGATACGCAGTATTTT. It yields the protein CASSYRDLQTDTQYF. J is TRBJ2-3 and V is TRBV19; D possibly matches TRBD1 or TRBD2 (5 bases each). Germline loops: CDR1 LNHDA, CDR2 SQIVND (reference sequence). This CDR3 is 15 amino acids long. V gave up 5 bases and J gave up 3 bases, with 15 bases separating them.

The CDR3 DNA reads TGTGCCAGCAGCGGGTCCGTGCCCGGGGAGCTGTTTTTT. Translated: CASSGSVPGELFF. The chain couples TRBV6-5 to TRBJ2-2; no clear D. Between the trimmed V and J ends, which lost 6 bases and 6 bases, there was a span of 11 bases. Germline V gene data show CDR1 as MNHEY and CDR2 as SVGAGI. The CDR3 is made up of 13 amino acids.

This clone was recorded a few times. The rearrangement joins TRBV15 to TRBJ1-4; TRBD1 might be the D (5 bases). The CDR3 is 14 residues long. Germline-derived CDR1 and CDR2 are LNHNV and YYDKDF (reference sequence). V lost 0 bases, J lost 8 bases, and 10 bases lay in between. The DNA for the CDR3 is TGTGCCACCAGCAGAGAAGGGGCGGTGGAAAAACTGTTTTTT. Amino acids: CATSREGAVEKLFF. The whole variable domain, filled in from reference TRBV15 and TRBJ1-4, reads DAMVIQNPRYQVTQFGKPVTLSCSQTLNHNVMYWYQQKSSQAPKLLFHYYDKDFNNEADTPDNFQSRRPNTSFCFLDIRSPGLGDTAMYLCATSREGAVEKLFFGSGTQLSVL.

The V call is TRBV2, the J call TRBJ2-1, with TRBD2 matching over 12 bases. Looked up from germline, CDR1 is SNHLY and CDR2 is FYNNEI. The CDR3 consists of 15 residues. V dropped 6 bases and J dropped 6; count of bases not matched to a gene: 6. DNA for the CDR3: TGTGCCAGCAGCTACTCTAGCGGGGGGGCCAATGAGCAGTTCTTC. Its protein product is CASSYSSGGANEQFF.